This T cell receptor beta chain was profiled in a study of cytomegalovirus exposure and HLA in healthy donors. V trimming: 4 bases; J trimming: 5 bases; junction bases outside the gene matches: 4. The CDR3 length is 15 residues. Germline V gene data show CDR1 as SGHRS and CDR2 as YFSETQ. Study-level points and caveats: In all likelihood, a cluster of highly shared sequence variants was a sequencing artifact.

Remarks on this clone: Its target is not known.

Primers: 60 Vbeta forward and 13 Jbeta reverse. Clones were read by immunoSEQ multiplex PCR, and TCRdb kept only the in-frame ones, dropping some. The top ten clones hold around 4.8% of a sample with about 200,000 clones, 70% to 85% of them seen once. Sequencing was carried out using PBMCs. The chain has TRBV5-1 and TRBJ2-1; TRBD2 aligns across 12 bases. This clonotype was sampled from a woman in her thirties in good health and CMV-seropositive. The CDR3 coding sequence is TGCGCCAGCAGCGTGCTAGCGGGGGGGGACAATGAGCAGTTCTTC. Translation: CASSVLAGGDNEQFF. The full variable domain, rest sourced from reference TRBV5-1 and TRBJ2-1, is KAGVTQTPRYLIKTRGQQVTLSCSPISGHRSVSWYQQTPGQGLQFLFEYFSETQRNKGNFPGRFSGRQFSNSRSEMNVSTLELGDSALYLCASSVLAGGDNEQFFGPGTRLTVL.